This T cell receptor (beta chain) comes out of a study of T cell responses to AZD1222 COVID-19 vaccine. Study-wide points: Only a handful of AZD1222 recipients were seropositive at baseline. Only after the peak T cell response were repertoires sampled.

Concerning this clone itself: As yet, its antigen is unknown.

Clones were read by immunoSEQ multiplex PCR, and TCRdb kept only the in-frame ones, dropping some. Altogether about 200,000 clones are present, around 88% being singletons, with the ten largest covering around 8%. V was pared by 3 bases and J by 0 bases, with 4 bases of the junction left unmatched. CDR3 length equals 16 residues. Germline V gene lookup returns CDR1 ENHRY and CDR2 SYGVKD. This clonotype was obtained from an adult in good health. The chain combines TRBV10-3 with TRBJ2-3; 9 bases map to TRBD2. The sample here was peripheral blood, taken on day 0 of AZD1222 vaccination. In DNA form, the CDR3 reads TGTGCCATCAGTGACAATCTAGCGGGGAGCACAGATACGCAGTATTTT. This sequence encodes CAISDNLAGSTDTQYF.